This T cell receptor (beta chain) was obtained from a study of T-cell reconstitution after alpha-beta-depleted transplantation in children. Study-level results: The study reportedly traced alpha-beta T cells about two months after transplant to several hundred expanded graft clones.

This clonotype was seen more than once but under ten times. The antigen is undetermined. The CDR3 totals 14 residues. V was cut by 3 bases and J by 5 bases, with 13 bases left in between. Germline V CDR1 and CDR2: SGDLS, YYNGEE. The TCRbeta library was prepared with unique molecular identifiers. MiXCR, run by TCRdb on the PCR reads, gives a single entry per CDR3 protein. The sample yields around 600,000 distinct CDR3 sequences, under 25% seen once. The sequenced sample was PBMCs, mostly from graft donor cells, obtained 360 days after TCRalphabeta/CD19-depleted stem cell transplant. The sequence derives from a boy younger than two who had a stem cell transplant for acute myeloid leukemia, so the T cells may come from the graft donor. V and J are TRBV9 and TRBJ2-3; D ambiguous. CDR3 nucleotide sequence: TGTGCCAGCAGCGCGAATCTAGGCCGAGATACGCAGTATTTT. It is translated as CASSANLGRDTQYF. The variable domain in full, with the rest retrieved from reference TRBV9 and TRBJ2-3, is DSGVTQTPKHLITATGQRVTLRCSPRSGDLSVYWYQQSLDQGLQFLIQYYNGEERAKGNILERFSAQQFPDLHSELNLSSLELGDSALYFCASSANLGRDTQYFGPGTRLTVL.